A selection of T cell receptor beta chains follows, all from one sample in a study of blood T cell repertoires in COVID-19. Libraries were prepared by immunoSEQ multiplex PCR; TCRdb keeps only in-frame clonotypes and omits some of them. This table has 150,000 to 200,000 clones, around 85% appearing once. Sequenced material: peripheral blood. These receptors all come from a man in his sixties with acute or convalescent COVID-19. Each CDR3 is given with its conserved first and last residue. The order of the fields is J gene, D gene, clone size, V gene, CDR3 length, CDR3 protein, CDR3 DNA. A D gene is named only where the DNA matches it firmly. Expanded clones are given a class, and other clones once, few, many or no size at all.

j_call: TRBJ2-7; d_call: NA; clone_size: NA; v_call: TRBV28; cdr3_length: 14; cdr3_aa: CASGLDISSYEQYF; cdr3_nt: TGTGCCAGCGGATTGGACATAAGCTCCTACGAGCAGTACTTC
j_call: TRBJ1-1; d_call: NA; clone_size: NA; v_call: TRBV7-8; cdr3_length: 14; cdr3_aa: CASRRRFANTEAFF; cdr3_nt: TGTGCCAGCAGACGGAGGTTTGCGAACACTGAAGCTTTCTTT
j_call: TRBJ1-6; d_call: TRBD1; clone_size: NA; v_call: TRBV10-3; cdr3_length: 15; cdr3_aa: CAIGQTGAGNSPLHF; cdr3_nt: TGTGCCATCGGTCAGACAGGGGCCGGTAATTCACCCCTCCACTTT
j_call: TRBJ2-7; d_call: TRBD1; clone_size: NA; v_call: TRBV28; cdr3_length: 15; cdr3_aa: CASSLRTGYTYEQYF; cdr3_nt: TGTGCCAGCAGTTTAAGGACAGGGTACACCTACGAGCAGTACTTC
j_call: TRBJ2-7; d_call: TRBD1; clone_size: NA; v_call: TRBV11-3; cdr3_length: 13; cdr3_aa: CASSLITGGEQYF; cdr3_nt: TGTGCCAGCAGCTTAATAACAGGGGGCGAGCAGTACTTC
j_call: TRBJ1-1; d_call: NA; clone_size: NA; v_call: TRBV5-1; cdr3_length: 14; cdr3_aa: CASSLDPMGREAFF; cdr3_nt: TGCGCCAGCAGCTTGGACCCCATGGGGAGAGAAGCTTTCTTT
j_call: TRBJ2-2; d_call: TRBD1; clone_size: NA; v_call: TRBV19; cdr3_length: 15; cdr3_aa: CATKGTGVSRGELFF; cdr3_nt: TGTGCCACCAAAGGGACAGGGGTTTCTCGCGGGGAGCTGTTTTTT
j_call: TRBJ2-4; d_call: TRBD1; clone_size: NA; v_call: TRBV27; cdr3_length: 16; cdr3_aa: CASSLSGTGVFNIQYF; cdr3_nt: TGTGCCAGCAGTTTATCCGGGACAGGGGTCTTCAACATTCAGTACTTC
j_call: TRBJ1-2; d_call: NA; clone_size: NA; v_call: TRBV6-1; cdr3_length: 15; cdr3_aa: CASSEAKGQPYGYTF; cdr3_nt: TGTGCCAGCAGTGAAGCAAAAGGACAGCCATATGGCTACACCTTC
j_call: TRBJ1-5; d_call: NA; clone_size: many; v_call: TRBV30; cdr3_length: 15; cdr3_aa: CAWSPHRGGNQPQHF; cdr3_nt: TGTGCCTGGAGTCCACATCGGGGGGGGAATCAGCCCCAGCATTTT
j_call: TRBJ2-3; d_call: NA; clone_size: NA; v_call: TRBV7-8; cdr3_length: 14; cdr3_aa: CASSFGLRTDTQYF; cdr3_nt: TGTGCCAGCAGCTTTGGACTTCGCACAGATACGCAGTATTTT
j_call: TRBJ2-5; d_call: TRBD2; clone_size: NA; v_call: TRBV2; cdr3_length: 15; cdr3_aa: CASSPGLAGVETQYF; cdr3_nt: TGTGCCAGCAGTCCCGGACTAGCGGGAGTGGAGACCCAGTACTTC
j_call: TRBJ2-3; d_call: TRBD2; clone_size: NA; v_call: TRBV5-1; cdr3_length: 16; cdr3_aa: CASSPFGGGQTDTQYF; cdr3_nt: TGCGCCAGCAGCCCCTTTGGGGGAGGGCAAACAGATACGCAGTATTTT
j_call: TRBJ1-1; d_call: TRBD1; clone_size: NA; v_call: TRBV11-2; cdr3_length: 15; cdr3_aa: CASSLSGQGVDEAFF; cdr3_nt: TGTGCCAGCAGCTTATCGGGACAGGGGGTGGATGAAGCTTTCTTT
j_call: TRBJ1-1; d_call: NA; clone_size: NA; v_call: TRBV7-9; cdr3_length: 14; cdr3_aa: CASSLARTHAEAFF; cdr3_nt: TGTGCCAGCAGCTTAGCAAGGACACACGCAGAAGCTTTCTTT
j_call: TRBJ2-7; d_call: NA; clone_size: NA; v_call: TRBV12-3/TRBV12-4; cdr3_length: 13; cdr3_aa: CASSYSGVGEQYF; cdr3_nt: TGTGCCAGCAGTTACTCAGGGGTCGGCGAGCAGTACTTC
j_call: TRBJ1-2; d_call: TRBD1; clone_size: NA; v_call: TRBV19; cdr3_length: 17; cdr3_aa: CASSKGQGLTRDYGYTF; cdr3_nt: TGTGCCAGTAGTAAGGGACAGGGGCTAACAAGGGACTATGGCTACACCTTC
j_call: TRBJ2-2; d_call: NA; clone_size: NA; v_call: TRBV28; cdr3_length: 13; cdr3_aa: CASSFRTGGELFF; cdr3_nt: TGTGCCAGCAGTTTCCGGACTGGCGGGGAGCTGTTTTTT
j_call: TRBJ2-1; d_call: NA; clone_size: NA; v_call: TRBV30; cdr3_length: 11; cdr3_aa: CAWSVVGEQFF; cdr3_nt: TGTGCCTGGAGTGTGGTCGGTGAGCAGTTCTTC
j_call: TRBJ1-3; d_call: NA; clone_size: NA; v_call: TRBV9; cdr3_length: 14; cdr3_aa: CASSVQTAGNTIYF; cdr3_nt: TGTGCCAGCAGCGTGCAAACAGCTGGAAACACCATATATTTT
j_call: TRBJ2-7; d_call: NA; clone_size: NA; v_call: TRBV5-1; cdr3_length: 12; cdr3_aa: CASRQTAYEQYF; cdr3_nt: TGCGCCAGCAGACAAACCGCCTACGAGCAGTACTTC
j_call: TRBJ2-7; d_call: NA; clone_size: NA; v_call: TRBV2; cdr3_length: 14; cdr3_aa: CASRAQRAIVEQYF; cdr3_nt: TGTGCCAGCAGGGCCCAGCGGGCAATCGTCGAGCAGTACTTC
j_call: TRBJ2-2; d_call: TRBD2; clone_size: once; v_call: TRBV7-2; cdr3_length: 15; cdr3_aa: CASSFTSGRSGELFF; cdr3_nt: TGTGCCAGCAGCTTTACTAGCGGGAGGTCCGGGGAGCTGTTTTTT
j_call: TRBJ2-1; d_call: NA; clone_size: NA; v_call: TRBV12-2; cdr3_length: 20; cdr3_aa: CASRSPKGWGGLSSYNEQFF; cdr3_nt: TGTGCAAGTCGCTCGCCCAAGGGGTGGGGGGGACTCAGCTCCTACAATGAGCAGTTCTTC
j_call: TRBJ1-1; d_call: NA; clone_size: NA; v_call: TRBV7-9; cdr3_length: 19; cdr3_aa: CASSSIALGGGDYSTEAFF; cdr3_nt: TGTGCCAGCAGCTCCATAGCCCTGGGCGGGGGGGATTATTCCACTGAAGCTTTCTTT
j_call: TRBJ2-3; d_call: TRBD2; clone_size: few; v_call: TRBV7-9; cdr3_length: 16; cdr3_aa: CASSPREGLIQDTQYF; cdr3_nt: TGTGCCAGCAGCCCGCGGGAGGGCCTTATACAGGATACGCAGTATTTT
j_call: TRBJ2-1; d_call: NA; clone_size: NA; v_call: TRBV28; cdr3_length: 14; cdr3_aa: CASSGLRDYNEQFF; cdr3_nt: TGTGCCAGTTCGGGCCTTCGGGACTACAATGAGCAGTTCTTC
j_call: TRBJ2-7; d_call: TRBD2; clone_size: NA; v_call: TRBV9; cdr3_length: 15; cdr3_aa: CASSPRGVEGYEQYF; cdr3_nt: TGTGCCAGCAGCCCACGGGGGGTTGAGGGGTACGAGCAGTACTTC
j_call: TRBJ1-1; d_call: NA; clone_size: NA; v_call: TRBV7-2; cdr3_length: 14; cdr3_aa: CASSLNRMNTEAFF; cdr3_nt: TGTGCCAGCAGCCTTAACAGGATGAACACTGAAGCTTTCTTT
j_call: TRBJ1-2; d_call: NA; clone_size: NA; v_call: TRBV28; cdr3_length: 13; cdr3_aa: CASSPLYINGYTF; cdr3_nt: TGTGCCAGCAGTCCCCTCTATATAAATGGCTACACCTTC
j_call: TRBJ2-3; d_call: TRBD1; clone_size: NA; v_call: TRBV3-1/TRBV3-2; cdr3_length: 15; cdr3_aa: CASTSQGQGTDTQYF; cdr3_nt: TGTGCCAGCACCTCACAGGGACAGGGCACAGATACGCAGTATTTT
j_call: TRBJ2-5; d_call: TRBD1; clone_size: NA; v_call: TRBV5-6; cdr3_length: 14; cdr3_aa: CASSLQQGVETQYF; cdr3_nt: TGTGCCAGCAGCTTGCAACAGGGGGTAGAGACCCAGTACTTC
j_call: TRBJ1-3; d_call: NA; clone_size: NA; v_call: TRBV6-5; cdr3_length: 15; cdr3_aa: CASKPGHLSGNTIYF; cdr3_nt: TGTGCCAGTAAACCGGGACACCTCTCTGGAAACACCATATATTTT
j_call: TRBJ2-7; d_call: TRBD1; clone_size: NA; v_call: TRBV3-1/TRBV3-2; cdr3_length: 16; cdr3_aa: CASSPLPGQGRYEQYF; cdr3_nt: TGTGCCAGCAGCCCGCTACCGGGACAGGGGCGGTACGAGCAGTACTTC
j_call: TRBJ1-1; d_call: NA; clone_size: NA; v_call: TRBV18; cdr3_length: 16; cdr3_aa: CASSPRDIKLGTEAFF; cdr3_nt: TGTGCCAGCTCACCTAGGGACATTAAGCTAGGAACTGAAGCTTTCTTT
j_call: TRBJ2-2; d_call: NA; clone_size: NA; v_call: TRBV5-1; cdr3_length: 14; cdr3_aa: CASRGRTGTGELFF; cdr3_nt: TGCGCCAGCAGGGGGAGGACGGGGACCGGGGAGCTGTTTTTT
j_call: TRBJ1-1; d_call: TRBD1; clone_size: NA; v_call: TRBV19; cdr3_length: 16; cdr3_aa: CASSRDRGRWGTEAFF; cdr3_nt: TGTGCCAGTTCGCGGGACAGGGGGCGTTGGGGAACTGAAGCTTTCTTT
j_call: TRBJ2-1; d_call: NA; clone_size: NA; v_call: TRBV5-1; cdr3_length: 14; cdr3_aa: CASSLVLQVDEQFF; cdr3_nt: TGCGCCAGCAGCTTAGTACTCCAGGTAGATGAGCAGTTCTTC
j_call: TRBJ1-5; d_call: NA; clone_size: NA; v_call: TRBV5-1; cdr3_length: 15; cdr3_aa: CASSPGTAGPQPQHF; cdr3_nt: TGCGCCAGCAGCCCAGGGACTGCCGGGCCACAGCCCCAGCATTTT
j_call: TRBJ1-2; d_call: NA; clone_size: NA; v_call: TRBV11-2; cdr3_length: 16; cdr3_aa: CASSPFPQGREDGYTF; cdr3_nt: TGTGCCAGCAGCCCCTTCCCGCAGGGTAGGGAGGATGGCTACACCTTC
j_call: TRBJ2-1; d_call: NA; clone_size: once; v_call: TRBV9; cdr3_length: 14; cdr3_aa: CASSPGGQNNEQFF; cdr3_nt: TGTGCCAGCAGCCCAGGAGGCCAGAACAATGAGCAGTTCTTC
j_call: TRBJ1-1; d_call: TRBD1; clone_size: NA; v_call: TRBV19; cdr3_length: 14; cdr3_aa: CASSIEDRDPEAFF; cdr3_nt: TGTGCCAGTAGTATAGAGGACAGGGACCCTGAAGCTTTCTTT
j_call: TRBJ2-2; d_call: NA; clone_size: NA; v_call: TRBV19; cdr3_length: 15; cdr3_aa: CASSVGAGVTGELFF; cdr3_nt: TGTGCCAGTAGTGTTGGGGCAGGTGTCACCGGGGAGCTGTTTTTT
j_call: TRBJ1-3; d_call: NA; clone_size: NA; v_call: TRBV5-1; cdr3_length: 14; cdr3_aa: CASSSGESGNTIYF; cdr3_nt: TGCGCCAGCAGCTCGGGGGAATCTGGAAACACCATATATTTT
j_call: TRBJ1-5; d_call: NA; clone_size: NA; v_call: TRBV10-3; cdr3_length: 12; cdr3_aa: CAIRQVDQPQHF; cdr3_nt: TGTGCCATCAGGCAGGTCGACCAGCCCCAGCATTTT
j_call: TRBJ2-1; d_call: NA; clone_size: NA; v_call: TRBV3-1/TRBV3-2; cdr3_length: 14; cdr3_aa: CASSPLGRLNEQFF; cdr3_nt: TGTGCCAGCAGCCCGCTTGGGAGGCTCAATGAGCAGTTCTTC
j_call: TRBJ1-1; d_call: NA; clone_size: NA; v_call: TRBV2; cdr3_length: 15; cdr3_aa: CASRRTRGMNTEAFF; cdr3_nt: TGTGCCAGCAGACGGACTAGAGGGATGAACACTGAAGCTTTCTTT
j_call: TRBJ1-5; d_call: NA; clone_size: NA; v_call: TRBV18; cdr3_length: 18; cdr3_aa: CASSRSVGELDSNQPQHF; cdr3_nt: TGTGCCAGCTCACGGTCCGTTGGGGAGCTCGATAGCAATCAGCCCCAGCATTTT
j_call: TRBJ2-7; d_call: TRBD1; clone_size: NA; v_call: TRBV3-1/TRBV3-2; cdr3_length: 14; cdr3_aa: CASSAGQGEYEQYF; cdr3_nt: TGTGCCAGCAGCGCGGGACAGGGTGAGTACGAGCAGTACTTC
j_call: TRBJ2-2; d_call: NA; clone_size: NA; v_call: TRBV4-2; cdr3_length: 15; cdr3_aa: CASSPPGVETGELFF; cdr3_nt: TGTGCCAGCAGCCCTCCGGGAGTGGAGACCGGGGAGCTGTTTTTT
j_call: TRBJ1-1; d_call: NA; clone_size: NA; v_call: TRBV27; cdr3_length: 14; cdr3_aa: CASSSQRGVTEAFF; cdr3_nt: TGTGCCAGCAGTTCCCAGCGGGGAGTTACTGAAGCTTTCTTT
j_call: TRBJ1-2; d_call: TRBD1; clone_size: NA; v_call: TRBV24-1; cdr3_length: 16; cdr3_aa: CATSDPTTGESYGYTF; cdr3_nt: TGTGCCACCAGTGATCCAACGACAGGGGAAAGCTATGGCTACACCTTC
j_call: TRBJ2-1; d_call: NA; clone_size: once; v_call: TRBV5-1; cdr3_length: 17; cdr3_aa: CASSLAGKGFDRNEQFF; cdr3_nt: TGCGCCAGCAGCTTGGCCGGAAAGGGGTTTGATCGCAATGAGCAGTTCTTC
j_call: TRBJ2-2; d_call: NA; clone_size: NA; v_call: TRBV7-8; cdr3_length: 17; cdr3_aa: CASSLVAGAEVSGELFF; cdr3_nt: TGTGCCAGCAGCTTAGTGGCTGGGGCCGAGGTATCCGGGGAGCTGTTTTTT
j_call: TRBJ1-2; d_call: TRBD1; clone_size: NA; v_call: TRBV4-1; cdr3_length: 14; cdr3_aa: CASSQEGTDYGYTF; cdr3_nt: TGCGCCAGCAGCCAAGAAGGGACAGACTATGGCTACACCTTC
j_call: TRBJ2-4; d_call: NA; clone_size: NA; v_call: TRBV5-1; cdr3_length: 9; cdr3_aa: CASRGAIRF; cdr3_nt: TGCGCCAGCAGGGGGGCTATTCGGTTC
j_call: TRBJ2-3; d_call: TRBD2; clone_size: NA; v_call: TRBV28; cdr3_length: 15; cdr3_aa: CASSPGEGGPDTQYF; cdr3_nt: TGTGCCAGCAGCCCCGGGGAGGGAGGTCCAGATACGCAGTATTTT
j_call: TRBJ2-5; d_call: TRBD2; clone_size: NA; v_call: TRBV30; cdr3_length: 16; cdr3_aa: CAWSPPGRGGGETQYF; cdr3_nt: TGTGCCTGGAGTCCCCCCGGGAGGGGGGGAGGAGAGACCCAGTACTTC
j_call: TRBJ1-2; d_call: TRBD1; clone_size: NA; v_call: TRBV2; cdr3_length: 12; cdr3_aa: CASQTGGLGYTF; cdr3_nt: TGTGCCAGCCAGACAGGGGGCTTGGGCTACACCTTC
j_call: TRBJ1-6; d_call: TRBD1; clone_size: NA; v_call: TRBV12-3/TRBV12-4; cdr3_length: 13; cdr3_aa: CASRQGGNSPLHF; cdr3_nt: TGTGCCAGCCGACAGGGAGGAAATTCACCCCTCCACTTT